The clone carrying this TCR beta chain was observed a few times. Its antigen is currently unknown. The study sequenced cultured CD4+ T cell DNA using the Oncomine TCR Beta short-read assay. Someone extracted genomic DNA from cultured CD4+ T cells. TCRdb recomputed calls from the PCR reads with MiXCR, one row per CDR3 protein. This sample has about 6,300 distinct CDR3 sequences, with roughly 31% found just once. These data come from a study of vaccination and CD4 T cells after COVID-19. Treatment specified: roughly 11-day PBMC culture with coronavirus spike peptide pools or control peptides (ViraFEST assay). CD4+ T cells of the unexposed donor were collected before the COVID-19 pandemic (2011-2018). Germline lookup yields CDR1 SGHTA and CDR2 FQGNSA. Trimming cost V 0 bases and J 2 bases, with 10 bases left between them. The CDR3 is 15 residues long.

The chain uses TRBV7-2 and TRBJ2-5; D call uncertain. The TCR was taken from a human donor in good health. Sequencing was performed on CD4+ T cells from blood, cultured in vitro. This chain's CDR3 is CASSLAVGRQETQYF. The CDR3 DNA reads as TGTGCCAGCAGCTTAGCGGTCGGCAGACAAGAGACCCAGTACTTC.